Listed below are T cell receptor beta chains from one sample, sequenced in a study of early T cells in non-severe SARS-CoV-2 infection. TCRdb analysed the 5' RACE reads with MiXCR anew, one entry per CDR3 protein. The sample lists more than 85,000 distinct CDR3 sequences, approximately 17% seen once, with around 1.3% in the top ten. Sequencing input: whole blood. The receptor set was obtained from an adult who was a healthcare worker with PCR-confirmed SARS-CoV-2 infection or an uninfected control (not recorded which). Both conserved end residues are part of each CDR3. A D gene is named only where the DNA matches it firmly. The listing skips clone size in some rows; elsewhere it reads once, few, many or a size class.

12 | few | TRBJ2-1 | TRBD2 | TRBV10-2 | CASKSGSPEQFF | TGCGCCAGCAAAAGCGGGAGTCCGGAGCAGTTCTTC
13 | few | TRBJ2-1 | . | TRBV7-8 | CASSFRGSDEQFF | TGTGCCAGCAGCTTTCGGGGAAGCGATGAGCAGTTCTTC
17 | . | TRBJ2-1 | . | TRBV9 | CASSVDKGLGSYNEQFF | TGTGCCAGCAGCGTAGATAAGGGGCTAGGCTCCTACAATGAGCAGTTCTTC
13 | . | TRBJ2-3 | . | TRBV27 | CASSLLSTDTQYF | TGTGCCAGCAGTTTACTCAGCACAGATACGCAGTATTTT
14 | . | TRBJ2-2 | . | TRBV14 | CASSFQQDTGELFF | TGTGCCAGCAGCTTCCAACAGGACACCGGGGAGCTGTTTTTT
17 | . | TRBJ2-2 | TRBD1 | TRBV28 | CASSHPGQGVNTGELFF | TGTGCCAGCAGTCATCCGGGACAGGGAGTGAACACCGGGGAGCTGTTTTTT
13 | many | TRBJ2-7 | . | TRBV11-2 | CASSLASEYEQYF | TGTGCCAGCAGCTTAGCGTCCGAGTACGAGCAGTACTTC
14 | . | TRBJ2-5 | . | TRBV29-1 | CSVLGTAYQETQYF | TGCAGCGTCCTAGGGACGGCGTACCAAGAGACCCAGTACTTC
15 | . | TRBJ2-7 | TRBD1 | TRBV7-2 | CASSSMGQDLNEQYF | TGTGCCAGCAGCTCGATGGGACAGGACCTAAACGAGCAGTACTTC
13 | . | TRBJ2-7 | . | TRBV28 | CASRTRLGYEQYF | TGTGCCAGCAGAACCCGTTTGGGCTACGAGCAGTACTTC
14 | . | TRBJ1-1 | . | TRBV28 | CASSLAGGNTEAFF | TGTGCCAGCTCCCTGGCGGGTGGAAACACTGAAGCTTTCTTT
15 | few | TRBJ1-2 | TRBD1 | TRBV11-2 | CASSKPRTGAYGYTF | TGTGCCAGCAGCAAACCCCGGACAGGAGCCTATGGCTACACCTTC
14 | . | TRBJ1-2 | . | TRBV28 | CASSLSQRIYGYTF | TGTGCCAGCAGTTTATCACAGAGAATCTATGGCTACACCTTC
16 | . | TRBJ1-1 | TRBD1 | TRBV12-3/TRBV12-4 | CASSEGTGLPSGEAFF | TGTGCCAGCAGCGAAGGGACAGGTCTTCCCTCCGGTGAAGCTTTCTTT
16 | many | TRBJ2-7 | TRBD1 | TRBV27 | CASITPNRGKSYEQYF | TGTGCCAGCATCACCCCTAACAGGGGCAAATCCTACGAGCAGTACTTC
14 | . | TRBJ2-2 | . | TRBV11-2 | CASSLDVNTGELFF | TGTGCCAGCAGCTTAGACGTCAACACCGGGGAGCTGTTTTTT
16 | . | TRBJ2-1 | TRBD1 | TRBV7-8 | CASSTWTGERSNEQFF | TGTGCCAGCAGCACATGGACAGGGGAAAGGTCAAATGAGCAGTTCTTC
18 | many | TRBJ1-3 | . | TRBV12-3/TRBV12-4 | CASNQGPGHHSSGNTIYF | TGTGCCAGCAATCAAGGCCCCGGACATCACTCCTCTGGAAACACCATATATTTT
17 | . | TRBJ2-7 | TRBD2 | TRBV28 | CASSPYATSGNSYEQYF | TGTGCCAGCAGCCCCTACGCGACTAGCGGCAACTCCTACGAGCAGTACTTC
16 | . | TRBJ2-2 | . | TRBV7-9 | CASSQDTGVLAGELFF | TGTGCCAGCAGCCAGGACACCGGGGTTTTGGCCGGGGAGCTGTTTTTT
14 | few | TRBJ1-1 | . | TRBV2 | CASTIAEVNTEAFF | TGTGCCAGCACTATCGCAGAAGTGAACACTGAAGCTTTCTTT
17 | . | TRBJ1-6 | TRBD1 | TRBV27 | CASSFGTGGSYNSPLHF | TGTGCCAGCAGTTTTGGGACAGGGGGCTCCTATAATTCACCCCTCCACTTT
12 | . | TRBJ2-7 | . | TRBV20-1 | CSARTPTYEQYF | TGCAGTGCCCGCACGCCGACCTACGAGCAGTACTTC
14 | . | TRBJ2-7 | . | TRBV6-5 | CASSSPRQTYEQYF | TGTGCCAGCAGTTCCCCGAGGCAGACGTACGAGCAGTACTTC
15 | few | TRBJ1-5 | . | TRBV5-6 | CASSSYYNSNQPQHF | TGTGCCAGCAGCTCTTATTACAATAGCAATCAGCCCCAGCATTTT
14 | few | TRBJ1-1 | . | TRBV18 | CASSLNTENTEAFF | TGTGCCAGCTCACTCAATACAGAGAACACTGAAGCTTTCTTT
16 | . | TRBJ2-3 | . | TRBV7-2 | CASSLGRGAGTDTQYF | TGTGCCAGCAGCTTAGGACGGGGGGCGGGCACAGATACGCAGTATTTT
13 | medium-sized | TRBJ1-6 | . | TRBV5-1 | CASRTDDNSPLHF | TGCGCCAGCAGGACGGACGATAATTCACCCCTCCACTTT
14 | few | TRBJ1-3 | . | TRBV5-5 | CASSLGSPSDTIYF | TGTGCCAGCAGCTTGGGATCCCCATCGGACACCATATATTTT
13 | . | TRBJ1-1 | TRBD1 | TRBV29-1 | CSAATGSNTEAFF | TGCAGCGCGGCGACAGGGTCAAACACTGAAGCTTTCTTT
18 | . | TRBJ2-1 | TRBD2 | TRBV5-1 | CASSLIGTSGPSGVEQFF | TGCGCCAGCAGCCTCATTGGGACTAGCGGTCCTAGCGGGGTAGAGCAGTTCTTC
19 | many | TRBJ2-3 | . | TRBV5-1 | CASSRGGGPDGGRTDTQYF | TGCGCCAGCAGCCGGGGAGGGGGCCCTGACGGGGGTCGCACAGATACGCAGTATTTT
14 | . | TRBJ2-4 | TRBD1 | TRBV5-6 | CASSARTGGNIQYF | TGTGCCAGCAGCGCACGGACAGGGGGGAACATTCAGTACTTC
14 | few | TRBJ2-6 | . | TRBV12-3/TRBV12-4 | CASSVASGANVLTF | TGTGCCAGCAGCGTAGCCTCTGGGGCCAACGTCCTGACTTTC
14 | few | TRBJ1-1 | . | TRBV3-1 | CASSRRITGGEAFF | TGTGCCAGCAGCCGCAGAATCACGGGAGGTGAAGCTTTCTTT
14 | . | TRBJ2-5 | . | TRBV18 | CASSPPKRRETQYF | TGTGCCAGCTCACCACCCAAAAGGCGAGAGACCCAGTACTTC
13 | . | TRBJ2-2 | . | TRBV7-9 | CASSLDYTGELFF | TGTGCCAGCAGCTTAGACTACACCGGGGAGCTGTTTTTT
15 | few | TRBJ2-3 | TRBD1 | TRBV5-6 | CASSRKQGARDTQYF | TGTGCCAGCAGCCGGAAACAGGGGGCCAGAGATACGCAGTATTTT
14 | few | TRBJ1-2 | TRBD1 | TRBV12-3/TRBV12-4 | CASRLDRGQLIYTF | TGTGCCAGCAGACTAGACAGGGGGCAGCTGATCTACACCTTC
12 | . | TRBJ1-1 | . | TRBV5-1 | CASSFLDGEAFF | TGCGCCAGCAGCTTCCTTGACGGAGAAGCTTTCTTT
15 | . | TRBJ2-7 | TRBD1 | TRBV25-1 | CAPRIRDRGTYEQYF | TGTGCCCCACGGATACGGGACAGGGGAACCTACGAGCAGTACTTC
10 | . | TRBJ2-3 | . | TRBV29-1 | CSVGGDTQYF | TGCAGCGTTGGAGGAGATACGCAGTATTTT
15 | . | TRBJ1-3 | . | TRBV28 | CASSLQAHSGNTIYF | TGTGCCAGCAGTTTACAGGCTCACTCTGGAAACACCATATATTTT
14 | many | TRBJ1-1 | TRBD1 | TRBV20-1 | CSAIRDRGNTEAFF | TGCAGTGCTATTCGGGACAGGGGGAACACTGAAGCTTTCTTT
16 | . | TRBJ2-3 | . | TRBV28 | CASSLLSERLADTQYF | TGTGCCAGCAGTTTACTTTCTGAGAGGTTGGCGGATACGCAGTATTTT
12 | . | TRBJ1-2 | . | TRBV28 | CASNTWGNGYTF | TGTGCCAGCAACACATGGGGGAATGGCTACACCTTC
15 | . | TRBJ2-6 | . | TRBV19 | CASTLGGGGANVLTF | TGTGCCAGTACCCTAGGGGGAGGTGGGGCCAACGTCCTGACTTTC
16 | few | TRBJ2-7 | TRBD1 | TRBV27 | CASSSLGQGRSYEQYF | TGTGCCAGCAGTTCATTAGGACAGGGTCGATCCTACGAGCAGTACTTC
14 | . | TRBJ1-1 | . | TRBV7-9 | CASRGGTANTEAFF | TGTGCCAGCAGGGGCGGGACGGCGAACACTGAAGCTTTCTTT
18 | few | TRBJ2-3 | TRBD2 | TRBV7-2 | CASSLRVSGGKSTDTQYF | TGTGCCAGCAGCTTAAGAGTTAGCGGGGGGAAAAGCACAGATACGCAGTATTTT
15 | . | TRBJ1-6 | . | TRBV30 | CAWTRRGIINSPLHF | TGTGCCTGGACCCGTAGGGGGATTATCAATTCACCCCTCCACTTT
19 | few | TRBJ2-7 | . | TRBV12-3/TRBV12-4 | CASSSPPTGLWARHYEQYF | TGTGCCAGCAGTTCCCCACCCACGGGCTTATGGGCAAGGCACTACGAGCAGTACTTC
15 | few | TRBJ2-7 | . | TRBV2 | CASSEGPRTTYEQYF | TGTGCCAGCAGTGAAGGCCCTCGAACAACCTACGAGCAGTACTTC
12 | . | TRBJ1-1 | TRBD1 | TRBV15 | CAAGTGNTEAFF | TGTGCCGCCGGGACAGGGAACACTGAAGCTTTCTTT
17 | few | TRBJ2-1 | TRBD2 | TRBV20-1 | CSARDLTSGGDDNEQFF | TGCAGTGCTAGAGATCTTACTAGCGGGGGGGATGACAATGAGCAGTTCTTC